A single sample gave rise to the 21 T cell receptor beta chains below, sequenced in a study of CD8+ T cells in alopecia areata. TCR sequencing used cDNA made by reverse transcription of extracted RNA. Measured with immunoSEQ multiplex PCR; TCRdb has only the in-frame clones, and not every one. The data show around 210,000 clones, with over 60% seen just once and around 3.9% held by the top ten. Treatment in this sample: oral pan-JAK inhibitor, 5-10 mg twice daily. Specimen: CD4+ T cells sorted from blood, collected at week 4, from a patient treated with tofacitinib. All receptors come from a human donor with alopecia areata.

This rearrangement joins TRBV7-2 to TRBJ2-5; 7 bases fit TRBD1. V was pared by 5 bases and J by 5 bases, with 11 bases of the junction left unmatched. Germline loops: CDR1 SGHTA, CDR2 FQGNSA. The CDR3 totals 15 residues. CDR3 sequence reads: CASSRQGVPPETQYF. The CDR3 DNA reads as TGTGCCAGCAGCCGACAGGGTGTCCCTCCGGAGACCCAGTACTTC.

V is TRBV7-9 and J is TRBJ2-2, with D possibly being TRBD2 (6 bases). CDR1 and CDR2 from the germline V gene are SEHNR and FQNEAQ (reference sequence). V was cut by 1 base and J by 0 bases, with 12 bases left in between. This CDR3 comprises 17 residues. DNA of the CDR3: TGTGCCAGCAGCTTAGGATTCGGCGGGACGAACACCGGGGAGCTGTTTTTT. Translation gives CASSLGFGGTNTGELFF. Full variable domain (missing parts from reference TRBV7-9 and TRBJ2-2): DTGVSQNPRHKITKRGQNVTFRCDPISEHNRLYWYRQTLGQGPEFLTYFQNEAQLEKSRLLSDRFSAERPKGSFSTLEIQRTEQGDSAMYLCASSLGFGGTNTGELFFGEGSRLTVL.

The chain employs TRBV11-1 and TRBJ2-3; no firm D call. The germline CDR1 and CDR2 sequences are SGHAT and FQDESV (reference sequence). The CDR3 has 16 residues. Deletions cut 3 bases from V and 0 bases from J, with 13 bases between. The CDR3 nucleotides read TGTGCCAGCAGCTTGGTCGGGCGGTCTAGCACAGATACGCAGTATTTT. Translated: CASSLVGRSSTDTQYF. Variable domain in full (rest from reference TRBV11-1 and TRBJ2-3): EAEVAQSPRYKITEKSQAVAFWCDPISGHATLYWYRQILGQGPELLVQFQDESVVDDSQLPKDRFSAERLKGVDSTLKIQPAELGDSAMYLCASSLVGRSSTDTQYFGPGTRLTVL.

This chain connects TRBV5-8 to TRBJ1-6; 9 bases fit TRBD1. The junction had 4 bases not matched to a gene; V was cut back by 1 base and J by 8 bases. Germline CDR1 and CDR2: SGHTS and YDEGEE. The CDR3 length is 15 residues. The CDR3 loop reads CASSLPGQGYSPLHF. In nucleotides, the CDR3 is TGTGCCAGCAGCTTGCCGGGACAGGGCTATTCACCCCTCCACTTT.

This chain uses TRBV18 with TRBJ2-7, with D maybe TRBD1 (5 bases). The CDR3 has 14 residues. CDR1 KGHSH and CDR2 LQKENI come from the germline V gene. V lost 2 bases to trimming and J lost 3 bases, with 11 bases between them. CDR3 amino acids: CASSPFDRDYEQYF. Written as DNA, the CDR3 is TGTGCCAGCTCACCATTTGACAGAGACTACGAGCAGTACTTC. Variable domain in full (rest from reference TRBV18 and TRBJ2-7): NAGVMQNPRHLVRRRGQEARLRCSPMKGHSHVYWYRQLPEEGLKFMVYLQKENIIDESGMPKERFSAEFPKEGPSILRIQQVVRGDSAAYFCASSPFDRDYEQYFGPGTRLTVT.

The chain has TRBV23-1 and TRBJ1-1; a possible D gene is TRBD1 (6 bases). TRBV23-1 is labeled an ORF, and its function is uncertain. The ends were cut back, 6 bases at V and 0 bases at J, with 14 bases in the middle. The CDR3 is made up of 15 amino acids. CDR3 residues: CASSPLGQMNTEAFF. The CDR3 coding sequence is TGCGCCAGCAGCCCCCTCGGACAGATGAACACTGAAGCTTTCTTT.

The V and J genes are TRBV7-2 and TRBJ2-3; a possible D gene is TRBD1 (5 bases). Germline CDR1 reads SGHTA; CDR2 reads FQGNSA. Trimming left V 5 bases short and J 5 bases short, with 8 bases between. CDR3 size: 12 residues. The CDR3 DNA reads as TGTGCCAGCAGCCTGCAGGGAGATACGCAGTATTTT. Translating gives CASSLQGDTQYF.

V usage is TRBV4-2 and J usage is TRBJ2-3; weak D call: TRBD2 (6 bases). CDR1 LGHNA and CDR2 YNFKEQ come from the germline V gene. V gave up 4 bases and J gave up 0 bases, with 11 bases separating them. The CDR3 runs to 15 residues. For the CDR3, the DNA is TGTGCCAGCAGCCTTGGAGCGGGTAGCACAGATACGCAGTATTTT. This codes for CASSLGAGSTDTQYF.

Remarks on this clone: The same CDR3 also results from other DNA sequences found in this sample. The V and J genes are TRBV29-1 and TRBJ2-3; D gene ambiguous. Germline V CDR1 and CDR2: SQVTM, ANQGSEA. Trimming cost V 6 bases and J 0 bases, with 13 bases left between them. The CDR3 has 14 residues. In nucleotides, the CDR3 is TGCAGCGTAGCCCCCGGTACTAGCACAGATACGCAGTATTTT. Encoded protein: CSVAPGTSTDTQYF.

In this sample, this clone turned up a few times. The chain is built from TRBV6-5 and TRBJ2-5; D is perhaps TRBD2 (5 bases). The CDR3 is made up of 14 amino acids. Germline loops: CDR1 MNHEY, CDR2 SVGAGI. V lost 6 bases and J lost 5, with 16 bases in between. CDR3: CASSRGRRRETQYF. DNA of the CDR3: TGTGCCAGCAGCCGTGGCAGGCGGAGGGAGACCCAGTACTTC.

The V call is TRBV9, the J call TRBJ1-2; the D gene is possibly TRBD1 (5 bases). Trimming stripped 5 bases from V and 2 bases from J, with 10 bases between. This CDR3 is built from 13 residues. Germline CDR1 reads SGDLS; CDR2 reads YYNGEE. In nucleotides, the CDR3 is TGTGCCAGCAGGGCAGGGACCAACTATGGCTACACCTTC. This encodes CASRAGTNYGYTF. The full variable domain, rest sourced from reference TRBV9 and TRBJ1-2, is DSGVTQTPKHLITATGQRVTLRCSPRSGDLSVYWYQQSLDQGLQFLIQYYNGEERAKGNILERFSAQQFPDLHSELNLSSLELGDSALYFCASRAGTNYGYTFGSGTRLTVV.

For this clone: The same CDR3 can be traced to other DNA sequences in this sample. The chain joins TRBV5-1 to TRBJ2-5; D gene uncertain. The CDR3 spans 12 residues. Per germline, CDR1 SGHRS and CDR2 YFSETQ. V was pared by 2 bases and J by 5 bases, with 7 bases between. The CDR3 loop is CASSLSQETQYF. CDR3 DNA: TGCGCCAGCAGCTTATCGCAGGAGACCCAGTACTTC.

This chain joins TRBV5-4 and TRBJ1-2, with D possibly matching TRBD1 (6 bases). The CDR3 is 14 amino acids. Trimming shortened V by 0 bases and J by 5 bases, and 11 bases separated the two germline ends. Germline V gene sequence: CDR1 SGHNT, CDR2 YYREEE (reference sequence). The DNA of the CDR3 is TGTGCCAGCAGCTTGGACAGGGAAGGGTATGGCTACACCTTC. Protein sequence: CASSLDREGYGYTF.

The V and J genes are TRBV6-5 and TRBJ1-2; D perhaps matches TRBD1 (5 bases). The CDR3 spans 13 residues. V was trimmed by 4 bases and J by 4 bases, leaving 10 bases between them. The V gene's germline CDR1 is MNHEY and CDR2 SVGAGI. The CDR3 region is CASSFGTSYGYTF. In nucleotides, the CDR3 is TGTGCCAGCAGTTTCGGGACCAGCTATGGCTACACCTTC.

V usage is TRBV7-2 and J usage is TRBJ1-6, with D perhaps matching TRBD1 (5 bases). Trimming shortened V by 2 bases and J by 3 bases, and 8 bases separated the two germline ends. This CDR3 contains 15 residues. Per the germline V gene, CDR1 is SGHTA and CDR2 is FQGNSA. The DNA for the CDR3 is TGTGCCAGCAGCTTAAGGAGGGGCTATAATTCACCCCTCCACTTT. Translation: CASSLRRGYNSPLHF.

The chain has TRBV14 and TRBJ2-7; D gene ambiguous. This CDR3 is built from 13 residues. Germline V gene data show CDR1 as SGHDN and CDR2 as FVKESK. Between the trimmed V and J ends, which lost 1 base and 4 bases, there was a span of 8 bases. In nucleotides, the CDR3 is TGTGCCAGCAGCCAAGGTCGACGTTACGAGCAGTACTTC. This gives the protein CASSQGRRYEQYF.

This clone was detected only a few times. The CDR3 region has the DNA TGTGCCAGCAGTGAAACTTTGGACGGATCCTTCTATGGCTACACCTTC. As protein: CASSETLDGSFYGYTF. This chain links TRBV6-1 with TRBJ1-2; D ambiguous. CDR3 length equals 16 residues. Trimming left V 2 bases short and J 4 bases short, with 17 bases between. CDR1 is MNHNS and CDR2 is SASEGT in the germline V gene.

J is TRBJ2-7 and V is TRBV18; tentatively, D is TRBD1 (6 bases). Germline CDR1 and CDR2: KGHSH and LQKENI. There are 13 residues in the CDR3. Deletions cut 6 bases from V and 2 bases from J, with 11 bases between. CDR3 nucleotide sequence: TGTGCCAGCTCCCCCGGACAGACCTACGAGCAGTACTTC. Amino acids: CASSPGQTYEQYF.

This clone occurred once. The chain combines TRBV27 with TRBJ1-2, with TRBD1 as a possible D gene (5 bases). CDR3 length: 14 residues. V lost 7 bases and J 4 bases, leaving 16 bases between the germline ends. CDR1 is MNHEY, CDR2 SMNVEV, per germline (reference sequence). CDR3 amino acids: CASIPGPPSYGYTF. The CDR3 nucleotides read TGTGCCAGCATTCCGGGACCCCCGAGCTATGGCTACACCTTC.

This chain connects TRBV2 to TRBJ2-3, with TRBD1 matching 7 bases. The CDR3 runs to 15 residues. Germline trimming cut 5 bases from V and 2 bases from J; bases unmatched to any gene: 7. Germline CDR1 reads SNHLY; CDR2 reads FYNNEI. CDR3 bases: TGTGCCAGCAGTAAGGGACAGACCTTCACAGATACGCAGTATTTT. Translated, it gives CASSKGQTFTDTQYF.

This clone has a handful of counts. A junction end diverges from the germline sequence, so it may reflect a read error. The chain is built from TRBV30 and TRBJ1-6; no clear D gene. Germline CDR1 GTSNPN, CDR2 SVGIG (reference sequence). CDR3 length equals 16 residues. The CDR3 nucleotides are TGTGCCTGGAGAAATAGGCGGACGTCCTATTATTCACCCCTCCACTTT. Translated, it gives CAWRNRRTSYYSPLHF.